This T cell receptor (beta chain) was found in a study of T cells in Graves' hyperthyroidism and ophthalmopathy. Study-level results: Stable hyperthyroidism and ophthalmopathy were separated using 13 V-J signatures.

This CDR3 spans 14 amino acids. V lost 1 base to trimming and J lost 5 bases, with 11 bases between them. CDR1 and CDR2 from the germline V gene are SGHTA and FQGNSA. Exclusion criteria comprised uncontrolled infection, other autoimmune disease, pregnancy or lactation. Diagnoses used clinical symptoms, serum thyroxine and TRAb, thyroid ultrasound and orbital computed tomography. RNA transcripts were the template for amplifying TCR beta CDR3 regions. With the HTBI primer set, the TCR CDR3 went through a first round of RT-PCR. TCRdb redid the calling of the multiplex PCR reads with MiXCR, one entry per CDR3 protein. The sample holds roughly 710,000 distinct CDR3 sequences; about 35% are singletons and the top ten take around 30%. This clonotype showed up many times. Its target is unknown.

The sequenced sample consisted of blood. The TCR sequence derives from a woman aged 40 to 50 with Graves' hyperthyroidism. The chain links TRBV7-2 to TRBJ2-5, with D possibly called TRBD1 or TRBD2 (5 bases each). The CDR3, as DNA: TGTGCCAGCAGCTTAGAGTGGGACCGGGAGACCCAGTACTTC. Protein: CASSLEWDRETQYF. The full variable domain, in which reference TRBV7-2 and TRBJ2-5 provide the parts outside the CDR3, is GAGVSQSPSNKVTEKGKDVELRCDPISGHTALYWYRQSLGQGLEFLIYFQGNSAPDKSGLPSDRFSAERTGGSVSTLTIQRTQQEDSAVYLCASSLEWDRETQYFGPGTRLLVL.